This passage covers 21 T cell receptor beta chains from one sample sequenced in a study of blood T cell repertoires in COVID-19. Method: immunoSEQ multiplex PCR; TCRdb's copy keeps in-frame clones and lacks some. The sample lists a few hundred thousand clones, 89% seen once, with more than 0.95% in the top ten. Input material: peripheral blood. All receptors derive from a man in his forties or fifties with acute or convalescent COVID-19.

This CDR3 is CASSLGKYYEQYF. CDR3 coding DNA: TGTGCCAGCAGCCTGGGCAAGTACTACGAGCAGTACTTC. The V and J genes are TRBV7-8 and TRBJ2-7; D unclear. V lost 5 bases and J 3 bases, leaving 11 bases between the germline ends. The germline gives CDR1 SGHVS, CDR2 FQNEAQ. The length of the CDR3 is 13 residues.

The chain links TRBV5-5 to TRBJ1-2; TRBD1 might be the D (5 bases). This CDR3 spans 14 amino acids. Germline V CDR1 and CDR2: SGHKS, YYEKEE (reference sequence). The V end was cut by 2 bases, the J end by 8 bases, with 16 bases between. In DNA, the CDR3 is TGTGCCAGCAGCTTCTGGGTGGGGCCTGAGGGCTACACCTTC. This translates into CASSFWVGPEGYTF.

Note on this clone: Different DNA sequences within this sample yield the same CDR3. This sequence joins TRBV6-5 and TRBJ2-7, with 8 bases that match TRBD1. The CDR3 sequence is 13 residues long. In germline, CDR1 is MNHEY, CDR2 SVGAGI. V dropped 6 bases and J dropped 3; count of bases not matched to a gene: 4. The CDR3 DNA sequence: TGTGCCAGCAGCCTGGACAGGGACTACGAGCAGTACTTC. Protein: CASSLDRDYEQYF.

Regarding this clone: The same CDR3 also results from other DNA sequences found in this sample. The rearrangement uses TRBV5-1 and TRBJ1-2; TRBD1 might be the D (6 bases). The V gene lost 4 bases and the J gene lost 2 bases, with 9 bases spanning the gap. The CDR3 covers 13 residues. Germline CDR1 reads SGHRS; CDR2 reads YFSETQ. The DNA of the CDR3 is TGCGCCAGCAGCGTGACAGGAAACTATGGCTACACCTTC. This encodes CASSVTGNYGYTF.

The V gene is TRBV25-1, the J gene TRBJ1-1, with 8 bases fitting TRBD1. Germline V CDR1 and CDR2: MGHDK, SYGVNS. This CDR3 has 15 residues. The ends lost 1 base at V and 10 bases at J; junction bases unmatched: 11. The CDR3 loop is CASSEFGSQGAGAFF. The CDR3 DNA reads TGTGCCAGCAGTGAATTCGGGAGTCAGGGGGCCGGAGCTTTCTTT. The whole variable domain, filled in from reference TRBV25-1 and TRBJ1-1, reads EADIYQTPRYLVIGTGKKITLECSQTMGHDKMYWYQQDPGMELHLIHYSYGVNSTEKGDLSSESTVSRIRTEHFPLTLESARPSHTSQYLCASSEFGSQGAGAFFGQGTRLTVV.

V gene TRBV19 combines with J gene TRBJ1-5; perhaps TRBD1 as D (6 bases). The CDR3 has 14 amino acids. Trimming took 4 bases from V and 5 from J, leaving 12 bases between them. In germline, CDR1 is LNHDA, CDR2 SQIVND (reference sequence). The CDR3 region has the DNA TGTGCCAGTAGTAGACAGGTTAGAGATCAGCCCCAGCATTTT. It encodes CASSRQVRDQPQHF.

The rearrangement joins TRBV18 to TRBJ2-2, with D possibly TRBD1 on 5 matching bases. Trimming took off 1 base at V and 5 bases at J, with 5 bases between the two ends. Germline CDR1 reads KGHSH; CDR2 reads LQKENI. This CDR3 is 13 amino acids long. The DNA for the CDR3 is TGTGCCAGCTCACCACAGGGGACCGGGGAGCTGTTTTTT. Residues: CASSPQGTGELFF.

V gene TRBV27 combines with J gene TRBJ2-1, with TRBD2 matching 10 bases. Looked up from germline, CDR1 is MNHEY and CDR2 is SMNVEV (reference sequence). This CDR3 has 21 residues. J was trimmed by 2 bases and V by 3 bases; bases with no gene match: 19. The CDR3 nucleotides read TGTGCCAGCAGTTTCGGGCTTAGGCGCCCTAGCGGGAGTGGTGCCTACAATGAGCAGTTCTTC. It translates to CASSFGLRRPSGSGAYNEQFF.

This chain joins TRBV2 and TRBJ2-1; D possibly corresponds to TRBD2 (6 bases). This CDR3 contains 11 residues. V was clipped by 4 bases and J by 16 bases, with 14 bases between them. Germline values: CDR1 SNHLY, CDR2 FYNNEI. The CDR3 reads CASSVGRDCFF. The CDR3 nucleotides read TGTGCCAGCAGTGTGGGGCGGGATTGTTTCTTC.

This CDR3 reads CASSQREGGGKLFF. The CDR3 nucleotides are TGTGCCAGCAGCCAGAGGGAAGGAGGTGGAAAACTGTTTTTT. This chain joins TRBV3-1 (or the pseudogene TRBV3-2) and TRBJ1-4; D remains ambiguous. The germline V and J ends were trimmed by 3 bases and 10 bases, with 15 bases remaining between them. The germline V gene has CDR1 LGHDT and CDR2 YNNKEL (reference sequence). The CDR3 totals 14 residues.

The chain links TRBV7-3 to TRBJ1-6, with 10 nucleotides matching TRBD1. There are 15 residues in the CDR3. The ends lost 3 bases at V and 7 bases at J; junction bases unmatched: 3. CDR1 and CDR2 (germline): SGHTA, FQGTGA. The CDR3 bases are TGTGCCAGCAGCTTTGGGGACAGGGGAAATTCACCCCTCCACTTT. Its translation is CASSFGDRGNSPLHF.

The CDR3 reads CASCRQGDNSPLHF. For the CDR3, the DNA is TGTGCCAGCTGCAGACAGGGGGATAATTCACCCCTCCACTTT. This chain joins TRBV2 and TRBJ1-6; TRBD1 matches at 9 bases. The CDR3 contains 14 residues. CDR1 is SNHLY, CDR2 FYNNEI, per germline. With V trimmed by 8 bases and J by 5 bases, 4 bases remained unmatched.

The gene calls are TRBV6-2 or TRBV6-3 and TRBJ1-5; D not certain. CDR1 and CDR2 (germline): MNHEY, SVGEGT. V was trimmed by 5 bases and J by 5 bases, leaving 10 bases between them. The CDR3 loop spans 13 amino acids. This CDR3 reads CASSLMRDQPQHF. CDR3 DNA sequence: TGTGCCAGCAGTCTCATGAGGGATCAGCCCCAGCATTTT.

This clone was seen many times. The chain combines TRBV4-2 with TRBJ2-7, with TRBD1 matching over 10 bases. The V and J ends lost 2 bases and 6 bases, in that order; junction bases with no gene match: 10. The germline CDR1 and CDR2 sequences are LGHNA and YNFKEQ. The CDR3 length is 16 residues. The CDR3 sequence is CASSQTTGTGASEQYF. In nucleotides, the CDR3 is TGTGCCAGCAGCCAAACCACCGGGACAGGGGCATCCGAGCAGTACTTC.

This sequence joins TRBV6-5 and TRBJ2-7; D might be TRBD2 (5 bases). Trimming pared 0 bases from V and 2 bases from J, leaving 8 bases between. The CDR3 contains 14 residues. Germline assignment: CDR1 MNHEY and CDR2 SVGAGI. CDR3 sequence reads: CASSYSKGAYEQYF. The CDR3 DNA reads as TGTGCCAGCAGTTACTCGAAGGGAGCCTACGAGCAGTACTTC.

This chain connects TRBV9 to TRBJ2-1; maybe TRBD2 (7 bases). There are 16 residues in the CDR3. Between the trimmed V and J ends, which lost 3 bases and 5 bases, there was a span of 18 bases. The germline V gene encodes CDR1 SGDLS and CDR2 YYNGEE. In DNA form, the CDR3 reads TGTGCCAGCAGCGAAAGGGGGGGTCGCTCTAACAATGAGCAGTTCTTC. Translated, it gives CASSERGGRSNNEQFF. The full variable domain, rest sourced from reference TRBV9 and TRBJ2-1, is DSGVTQTPKHLITATGQRVTLRCSPRSGDLSVYWYQQSLDQGLQFLIQYYNGEERAKGNILERFSAQQFPDLHSELNLSSLELGDSALYFCASSERGGRSNNEQFFGPGTRLTVL.

V usage is TRBV30 and J usage is TRBJ2-1; 13 bases agree with TRBD2. Germline-derived CDR1 and CDR2 are GTSNPN and SVGIG (reference sequence). V shed 0 bases, J shed 6 bases, and the junction held 8 bases outside the gene matches. The CDR3 has 17 amino acids. CDR3 residues: CAWSVLGLAGVSNEQFF. The DNA of the CDR3 is TGTGCCTGGAGTGTACTAGGACTAGCGGGGGTGTCCAATGAGCAGTTCTTC.

This clone was seen more than once but under ten times. This chain joins TRBV4-2 and TRBJ2-2; TRBD1 agrees at 7 bases. The CDR3 runs 16 residues. CDR1 is LGHNA, CDR2 YNFKEQ, per germline. The V and J ends lost 3 bases and 4 bases, in that order; junction bases with no gene match: 8. The CDR3 nucleotides read TGTGCCAGCAGCCAGTCGACAGGGATGGGCACCGGGGAGCTGTTTTTT. This codes for CASSQSTGMGTGELFF.

The chain uses TRBV3-1 (or the pseudogene TRBV3-2) and TRBJ1-3; D possibly corresponds to TRBD1 (5 bases). The CDR3 consists of 13 residues. CDR1 is LGHDT, CDR2 YNNKEL, per germline (reference sequence). V lost 9 bases and J 3 bases, leaving 12 bases between the germline ends. CDR3 DNA sequence: TGTGCCAGTTTAGGGGAGGGTGGAAACACCATATATTTT. It encodes CASLGEGGNTIYF.

Notes on this clone: Other DNA sequences of this sample code for an identical CDR3. The chain has TRBV18 and TRBJ1-1; TRBD1 aligns across 7 bases. The germline gives CDR1 KGHSH, CDR2 LQKENI. The CDR3 has 15 residues. With 1 base clipped from V and 3 bases from J, the junction kept 5 bases outside the gene matches. Written as DNA, the CDR3 is TGTGCCAGCTCACCACTCTCAGGGGGAGACACTGAAGCTTTCTTT. This gives the protein CASSPLSGGDTEAFF.

The V gene is TRBV29-1, the J gene TRBJ2-3, with unresolved D. Germline CDR1 reads SQVTM; CDR2 reads ANQGSEA. V was clipped by 1 base and J by 2 bases, with 7 bases between them. This CDR3 spans 13 amino acids. The CDR3 protein is CSVEGVSTDTQYF. CDR3 bases: TGCAGCGTTGAAGGAGTCTCCACAGATACGCAGTATTTT.